This TCR beta chain comes out of a study of blood T cell repertoires in COVID-19 (TCRdb year 2020). Regarding the complete study: Samples covering the acute and convalescent phases of COVID-19 were provided by collaborators in the United States, Italy and Spain. The prospective study material was composed of cDNA or gDNA derived from T cells, B-cell-depleted T cells, or PBMCs. Deeply sampled blood TCRbeta repertoires from subjects exposed to, actively infected with, or recovered from COVID-19 were included in the dataset. The repertoires were made available in a free public database intended to serve as a resource for research on the immune response to SARS-CoV-2. Samples came from the ongoing ImmuneRACE study (first 160 participants) plus 1,254 subjects from 6 global collaborators. Nearly every sample came with metadata listing a de-identified subject ID, COVID-19 status, age in years and sex. HLA class I and class II types, where available, came from metadata supplied by the sample provider rather than from assay-based typing. General conclusions and limits of the study: Clinical and demographic metadata were provided uncurated, with the amount varying by source and participant.

Regarding this clone: The antigen it binds to is not known. Base qualities are not provided; no much larger clone lies one nucleotide away.

Trimming leaves V shorter by 6 bases and J shorter by 4 bases, with the junction holding 4 bases beyond the gene matches. There are 13 amino acids in the CDR3, from cysteine to phenylalanine inclusive. Only the CDR3 DNA is retained, 39 bases long and in frame from the first base. The immunoSEQ Assay, a bias-controlled multiplex PCR, was used to amplify TCRbeta CDR3 regions from genomic DNA. In the source study's methods: The number of nucleated cells in each sample was estimated from the amplification of reference gene primers within the assay. To quantify the absolute abundance of each unique TCRbeta CDR3 rearrangement, sequence reads were collapsed and filtered. For each sample, productive Simpson clonality was calculated by taking the square root of Simpson's diversity index across productive rearrangements. As stored in TCRdb, this immuneACCESS dataset retains in-frame rearrangements with V and J assigned. A fraction of the clones does not appear; measured against another copy, unresolved V genes explain less than half of the discrepancy, and the remainder lacks a known reason. That table supplies the V and J calls and clone size; D and trimming were determined from the DNA. This sample comprises some 110,000 clones, about 85% of them detected only once. Approximately 1.5% of the sample comes from the top ten.

Each collaborating institution followed its own protocols to collect whole blood in K2EDTA tubes. Collaborator samples were shipped for TCRbeta analysis as frozen whole blood, isolated PBMCs, or DNA extracted from either sample type. Material for sequencing was peripheral blood. This sequence uses TRBV12-3 or TRBV12-4 and TRBJ2-7, with TRBD2 identical over 9 junction bases. The source of this sequence is a man aged 40-49 years with acute or convalescent COVID-19. The DNA sequence reads TGTGCCAGCAGCCGAGGACTAGCGTACGAGCAGTACTTC. This codes for CASSRGLAYEQYF.